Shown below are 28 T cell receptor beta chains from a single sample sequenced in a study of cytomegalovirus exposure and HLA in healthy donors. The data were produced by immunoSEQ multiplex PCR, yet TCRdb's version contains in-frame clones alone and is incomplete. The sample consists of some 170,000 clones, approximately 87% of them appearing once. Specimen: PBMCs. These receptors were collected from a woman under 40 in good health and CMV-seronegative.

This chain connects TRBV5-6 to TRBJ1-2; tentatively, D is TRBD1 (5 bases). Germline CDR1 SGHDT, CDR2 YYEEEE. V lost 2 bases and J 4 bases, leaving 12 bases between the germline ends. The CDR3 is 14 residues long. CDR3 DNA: TGTGCCAGCAGCTTAGGGACTGCCACCTATGGCTACACCTTC. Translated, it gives CASSLGTATYGYTF.

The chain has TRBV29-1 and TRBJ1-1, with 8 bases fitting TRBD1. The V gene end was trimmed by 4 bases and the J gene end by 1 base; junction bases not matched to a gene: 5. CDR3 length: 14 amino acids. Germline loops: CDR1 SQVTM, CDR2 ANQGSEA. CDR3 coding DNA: TGCAGCGTTGGGCCCGGGACAGGGAACACTGAAGCTTTCTTT. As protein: CSVGPGTGNTEAFF.

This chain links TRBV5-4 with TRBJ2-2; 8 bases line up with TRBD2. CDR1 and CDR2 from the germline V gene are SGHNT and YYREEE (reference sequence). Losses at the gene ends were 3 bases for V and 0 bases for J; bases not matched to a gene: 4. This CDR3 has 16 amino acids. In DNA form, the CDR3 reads TGTGCCAGCAGCTCTCGGGGGGGTCCGAACACCGGGGAGCTGTTTTTT. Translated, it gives CASSSRGGPNTGELFF.

The DNA for the CDR3 is TGTGCCAGCAGTCGCGGAGGCGAAGATGGCTACACCTTC. Its protein is CASSRGGEDGYTF. The chain joins TRBV6-5 to TRBJ1-2; D ambiguous. The CDR3 contains 13 residues. V was cut by 5 bases and J by 6 bases, with 13 bases left in between. Germline V gene data show CDR1 as MNHEY and CDR2 as SVGAGI.

CDR3 sequence reads: CSATGEQYF. CDR3 DNA: TGCAGTGCTACCGGGGAGCAGTACTTC. The chain is built from TRBV20-1 and TRBJ2-7; unclear D gene. The CDR3 is 9 residues long. Germline CDR1 and CDR2: DFQATT and SNEGSKA (reference sequence). Trimming cost V 4 bases and J 7 bases, with 5 bases left between them.

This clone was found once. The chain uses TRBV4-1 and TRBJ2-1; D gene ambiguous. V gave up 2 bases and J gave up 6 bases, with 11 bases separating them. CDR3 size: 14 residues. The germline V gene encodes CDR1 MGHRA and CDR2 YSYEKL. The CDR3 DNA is TGCGCCAGCAGCCAAAGTGGAGACTTCAATGAGCAGTTCTTC. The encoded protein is CASSQSGDFNEQFF.

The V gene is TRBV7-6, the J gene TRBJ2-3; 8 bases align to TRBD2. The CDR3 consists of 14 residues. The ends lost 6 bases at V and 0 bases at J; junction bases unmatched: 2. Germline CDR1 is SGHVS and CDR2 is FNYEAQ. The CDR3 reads CASRLAASTDTQYF. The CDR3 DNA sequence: TGTGCCAGCAGACTAGCGGCTAGCACAGATACGCAGTATTTT.

This CDR3 reads CASSPSVVAGTAFVETQYF. The CDR3 DNA follows: TGTGCCAGCTCACCGTCCGTAGTAGCCGGGACAGCCTTCGTGGAGACCCAGTACTTC. The rearrangement links TRBV18 to TRBJ2-5; 7 bases map to TRBD1. J lost 5 bases, V lost 3 bases, and 21 bases had no gene match. Germline V CDR1 and CDR2: KGHSH, LQKENI. The CDR3 totals 19 residues.

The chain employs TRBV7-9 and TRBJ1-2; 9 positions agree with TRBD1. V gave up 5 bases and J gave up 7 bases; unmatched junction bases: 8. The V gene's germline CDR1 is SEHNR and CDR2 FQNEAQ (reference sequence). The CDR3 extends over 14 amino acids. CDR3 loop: CASSISGTGFGYTF. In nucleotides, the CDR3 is TGTGCCAGCAGCATCTCCGGGACAGGGTTTGGCTACACCTTC.

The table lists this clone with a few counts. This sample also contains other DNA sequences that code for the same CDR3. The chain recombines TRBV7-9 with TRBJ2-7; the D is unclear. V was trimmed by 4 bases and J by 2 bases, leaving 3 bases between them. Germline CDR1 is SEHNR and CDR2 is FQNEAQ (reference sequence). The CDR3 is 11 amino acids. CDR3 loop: CASSSTYEQYF. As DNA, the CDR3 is TGTGCCAGCAGCTCAACCTACGAGCAGTACTTC.

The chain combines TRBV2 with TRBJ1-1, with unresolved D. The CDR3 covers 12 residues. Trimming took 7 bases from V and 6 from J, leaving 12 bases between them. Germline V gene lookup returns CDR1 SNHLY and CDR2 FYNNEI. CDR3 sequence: CASKGEGAEAFF. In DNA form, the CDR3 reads TGTGCCAGCAAGGGCGAGGGAGCTGAAGCTTTCTTT.

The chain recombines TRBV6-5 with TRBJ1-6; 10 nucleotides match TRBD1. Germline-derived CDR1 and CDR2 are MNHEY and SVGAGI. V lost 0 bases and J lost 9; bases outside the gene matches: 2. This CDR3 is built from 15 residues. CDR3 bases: TGTGCCAGCAGTTACTCGAGGGACAGGGGTTCACCCCTCCACTTT. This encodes CASSYSRDRGSPLHF.

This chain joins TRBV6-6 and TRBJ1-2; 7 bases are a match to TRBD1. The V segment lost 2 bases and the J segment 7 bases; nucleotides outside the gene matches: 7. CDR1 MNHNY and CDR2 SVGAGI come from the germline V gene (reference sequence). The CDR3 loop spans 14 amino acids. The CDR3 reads CASSYHGQDGGYTF. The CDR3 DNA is TGTGCCAGCAGTTACCACGGACAGGATGGTGGCTACACCTTC.

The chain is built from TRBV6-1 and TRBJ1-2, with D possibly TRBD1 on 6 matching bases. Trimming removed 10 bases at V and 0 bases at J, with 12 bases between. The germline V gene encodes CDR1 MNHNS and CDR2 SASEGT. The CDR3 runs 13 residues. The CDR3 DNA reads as TGTGCCATAGCACAGGGTTCTAACTATGGCTACACCTTC. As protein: CAIAQGSNYGYTF.

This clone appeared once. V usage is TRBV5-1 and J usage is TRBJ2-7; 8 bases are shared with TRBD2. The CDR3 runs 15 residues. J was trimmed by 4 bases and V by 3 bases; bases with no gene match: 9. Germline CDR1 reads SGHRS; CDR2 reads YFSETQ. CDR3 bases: TGCGCCAGCAGCTCGGGAAGCGGGGGCCTTTACGAGCAGTACTTC. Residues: CASSSGSGGLYEQYF.

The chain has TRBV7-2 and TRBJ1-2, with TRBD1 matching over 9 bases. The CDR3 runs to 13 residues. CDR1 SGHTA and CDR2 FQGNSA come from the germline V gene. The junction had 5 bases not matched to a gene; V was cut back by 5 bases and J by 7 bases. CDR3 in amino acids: CASSHDRGGGYTF. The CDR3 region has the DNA TGTGCCAGCAGCCACGACAGGGGGGGTGGCTACACCTTC.

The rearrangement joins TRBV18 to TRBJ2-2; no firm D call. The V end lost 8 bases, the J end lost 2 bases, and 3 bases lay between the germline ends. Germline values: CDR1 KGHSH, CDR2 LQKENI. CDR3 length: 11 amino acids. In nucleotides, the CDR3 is TGTGCCAGCCTTAACACCGGGGAGCTGTTTTTT. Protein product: CASLNTGELFF.

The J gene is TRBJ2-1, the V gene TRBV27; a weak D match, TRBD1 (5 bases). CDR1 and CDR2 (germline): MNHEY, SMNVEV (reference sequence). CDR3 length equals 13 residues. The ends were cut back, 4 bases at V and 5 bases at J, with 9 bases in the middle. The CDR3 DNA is TGTGCCAGCAGTTCCCAGGGCCACAATGAGCAGTTCTTC. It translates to CASSSQGHNEQFF.

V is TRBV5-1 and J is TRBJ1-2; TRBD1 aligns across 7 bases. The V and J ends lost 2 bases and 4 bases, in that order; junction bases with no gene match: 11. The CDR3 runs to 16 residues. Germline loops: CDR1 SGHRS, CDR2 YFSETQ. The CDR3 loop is CASSFLLGQAGYGYTF. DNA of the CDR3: TGCGCCAGCAGCTTCCTATTAGGACAGGCAGGCTATGGCTACACCTTC.

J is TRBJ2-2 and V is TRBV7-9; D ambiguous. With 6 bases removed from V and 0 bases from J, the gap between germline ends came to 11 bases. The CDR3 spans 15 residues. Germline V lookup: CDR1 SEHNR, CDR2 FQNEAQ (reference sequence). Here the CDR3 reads CASRPTPANTGELFF. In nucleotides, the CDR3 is TGTGCCAGCAGGCCCACTCCGGCGAACACCGGGGAGCTGTTTTTT.

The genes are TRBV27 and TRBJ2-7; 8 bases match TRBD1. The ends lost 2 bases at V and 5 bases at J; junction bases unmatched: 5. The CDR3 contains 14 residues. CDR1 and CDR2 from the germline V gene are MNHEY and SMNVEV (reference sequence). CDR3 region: CASSLTGTGNEQYF. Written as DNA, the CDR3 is TGTGCCAGCAGTTTAACCGGGACAGGAAACGAGCAGTACTTC.

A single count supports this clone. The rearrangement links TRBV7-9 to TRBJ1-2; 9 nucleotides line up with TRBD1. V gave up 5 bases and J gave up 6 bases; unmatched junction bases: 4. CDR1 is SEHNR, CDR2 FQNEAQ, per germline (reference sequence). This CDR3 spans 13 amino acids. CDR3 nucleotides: TGTGCCAGCAGCGCGACAGGGGGAAATGGCTACACCTTC. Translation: CASSATGGNGYTF.

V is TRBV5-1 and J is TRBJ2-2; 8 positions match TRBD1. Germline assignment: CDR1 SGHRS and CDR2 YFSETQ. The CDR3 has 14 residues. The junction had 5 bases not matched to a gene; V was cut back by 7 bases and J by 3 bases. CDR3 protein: CASQQTGDTGELFF. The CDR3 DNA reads TGCGCCAGCCAACAGACAGGGGACACCGGGGAGCTGTTTTTT.

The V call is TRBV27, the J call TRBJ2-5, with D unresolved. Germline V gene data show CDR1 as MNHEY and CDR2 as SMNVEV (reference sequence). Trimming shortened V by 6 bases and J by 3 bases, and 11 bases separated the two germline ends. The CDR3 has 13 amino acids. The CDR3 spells CASSVAYKETQYF. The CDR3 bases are TGTGCCAGCAGCGTAGCTTACAAAGAGACCCAGTACTTC.

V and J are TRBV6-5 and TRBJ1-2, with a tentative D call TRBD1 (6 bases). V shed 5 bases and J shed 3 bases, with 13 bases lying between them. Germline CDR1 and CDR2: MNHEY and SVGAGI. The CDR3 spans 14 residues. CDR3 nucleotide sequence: TGTGCCAGCAGTACAATCCCAGGGGACTATGGCTACACCTTC. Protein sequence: CASSTIPGDYGYTF.

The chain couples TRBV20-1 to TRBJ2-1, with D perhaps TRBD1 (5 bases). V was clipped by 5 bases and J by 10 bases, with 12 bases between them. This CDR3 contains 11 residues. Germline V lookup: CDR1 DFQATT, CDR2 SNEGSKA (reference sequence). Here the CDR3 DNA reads TGCAGTGCTCGACAGAGCCGAGAGCAGTTCTTC. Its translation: CSARQSREQFF.

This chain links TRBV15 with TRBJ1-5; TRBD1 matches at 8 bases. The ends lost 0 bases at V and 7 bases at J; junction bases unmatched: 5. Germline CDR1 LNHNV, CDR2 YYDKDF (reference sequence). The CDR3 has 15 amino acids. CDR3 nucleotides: TGTGCCACCAGCAGAGAGGACAGGACAGGGCAGCCCCAGCATTTT. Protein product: CATSREDRTGQPQHF. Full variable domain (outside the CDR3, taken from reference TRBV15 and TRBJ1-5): DAMVIQNPRYQVTQFGKPVTLSCSQTLNHNVMYWYQQKSSQAPKLLFHYYDKDFNNEADTPDNFQSRRPNTSFCFLDIRSPGLGDTAMYLCATSREDRTGQPQHFGDGTRLSIL.

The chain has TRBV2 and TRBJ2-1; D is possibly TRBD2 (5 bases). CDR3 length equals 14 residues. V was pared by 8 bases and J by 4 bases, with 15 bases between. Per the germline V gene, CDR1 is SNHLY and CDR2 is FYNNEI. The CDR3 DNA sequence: TGTGCCAGCCAACGGGGTGACCCGTACAATGAGCAGTTCTTC. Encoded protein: CASQRGDPYNEQFF.